The rows below give T cell receptor beta chains drawn from one sample of a study of blood T cell repertoires in COVID-19. The method was immunoSEQ multiplex PCR; TCRdb's version includes in-frame clones alone and lacks a portion of them. Among over 250,000 clones listed, about four fifths were seen once. Specimen: peripheral blood. All receptors come from a woman between 50 and 59 years old who had recovered from COVID-19. Both conserved end residues are part of each CDR3.

>TRBJ2-3|TRBV5-1
CASSLGLAGVDTQYF
>TRBJ2-1|TRBV2
CASSEPGQGHQFF
>TRBJ2-2|TRBV28
CASSLWEGKTNTGELFF
>TRBJ1-2|TRBV6-2/TRBV6-3
CASSSLTSYTF
>TRBJ1-4|TRBV6-6
CASSGQGPGNEKLFF
>TRBJ2-3|TRBV30
CAWSKGLAGGTGDTQYF
>TRBJ1-5|TRBV6-5
CASSYSWVRGGQPQHF
>TRBJ1-1|TRBV5-4
CASSMGQGQSTEAFF
>TRBJ1-5|TRBV28
CASSSGQAPYSNQPQHF
>TRBJ2-7|TRBV5-4
CASSSTGPEQYF
>TRBJ1-6|TRBV6-2/TRBV6-3
CASSFRQGNSPLHF